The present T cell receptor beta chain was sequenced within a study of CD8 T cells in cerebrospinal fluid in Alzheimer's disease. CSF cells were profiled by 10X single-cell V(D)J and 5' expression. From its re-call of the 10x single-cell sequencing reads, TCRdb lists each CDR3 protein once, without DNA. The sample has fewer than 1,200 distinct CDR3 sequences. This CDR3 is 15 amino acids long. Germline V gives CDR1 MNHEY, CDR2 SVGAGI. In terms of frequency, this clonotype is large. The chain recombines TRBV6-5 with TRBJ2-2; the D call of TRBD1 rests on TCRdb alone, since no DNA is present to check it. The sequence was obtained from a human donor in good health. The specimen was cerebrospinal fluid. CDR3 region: CASSYRGQNTGELFF.